This T cell receptor beta chain was captured by sequencing in a study of STAT5B mutations in CD4+ large granular lymphocyte leukemia. Overall study findings and caveats: Main leukemic clonotypes were patient-specific, but around 25% appeared at low frequency elsewhere.

As for this clone: What it binds is not known.

Depending on availability, patient cells were bead-separated fractions or unselected PBMC. Repertoires were generated with immunoSEQ multiplex PCR, while TCRdb's copy carries only in-frame clones and drops some. The sample holds around 8,100 clones, more than 70% seen once. The germline V gene has CDR1 SGHDT and CDR2 YYEEEE. V shed 3 bases, J shed 5 bases, and the junction held 11 bases outside the gene matches. The CDR3 runs to 16 residues. V usage is TRBV5-6 and J usage is TRBJ1-5; 7 bases fit TRBD1. The sequence was collected from a woman aged 60 to 75 with CD4+ T-cell large granular lymphocyte leukemia. Sequences were obtained from PBMCs. CDR3 protein: CASSSWKGAHDQPQHF. DNA of the CDR3: TGTGCCAGCAGCTCTTGGAAGGGGGCGCACGATCAGCCCCAGCATTTT.